The 3 T cell receptor beta chains in this list originate from one sample, sequenced in a study of T cells after yellow fever vaccination. TCRdb re-called the 5' RACE reads with MiXCR, one entry per CDR3 protein. The table has around 120,000 distinct CDR3 sequences, approximately 14% seen once. Sequencing used CD8+ T cells sorted from PBMCs, obtained 5 days after the yellow fever booster vaccination. These receptors were collected from a man younger than 30 who received the YFV17D yellow fever vaccine.

Only a few counts were recorded for this clonotype. This chain joins TRBV12-3 or TRBV12-4 and TRBJ2-5, with 8 bases matching TRBD2. V dropped 1 base and J dropped 5; count of bases not matched to a gene: 6. The length of the CDR3 is 15 residues. The CDR3 region has the DNA TGTGCCAGCAGTTTAGGGCGGGGGGCATGGGAGACCCAGTACTTC. Translated: CASSLGRGAWETQYF.

This clonotype has more than one count but fewer than ten. V usage is TRBV5-1 and J usage is TRBJ2-3; 9 bases are shared with TRBD2. CDR1 is SGHRS and CDR2 is YFSETQ in the germline V gene. CDR3 length: 16 amino acids. With V trimmed by 4 bases and J by 2 bases, 8 bases remained unmatched. CDR3: CASSPTSGYLTDTQYF. The CDR3, as DNA: TGCGCCAGCAGCCCGACTAGCGGTTACCTCACAGATACGCAGTATTTT.

This chain links TRBV6-1 with TRBJ2-3, with 8 bases identical to TRBD2. Germline assignment: CDR1 MNHNS and CDR2 SASEGT. This CDR3 has 19 amino acids. J gave up 0 bases and V 7 bases, and 18 bases lay outside the gene matches. The CDR3 protein is CASTLRPSERGSSTDTQYF. DNA for the CDR3: TGTGCCAGCACCCTAAGGCCGAGCGAGCGGGGGAGTAGCACAGATACGCAGTATTTT.